The clone carrying this T cell receptor beta chain was found once. This entry belongs to a study of CD8+ T cells in alopecia areata. Whole-study context: Administration of oral tofacitinib to treated patients was at 5 to 10 mg twice daily.

Investigators isolated RNA and reverse transcribed it into cDNA to act as the sequencing template. Profiling relied on immunoSEQ multiplex PCR, and the TCRdb table lists in-frame clones only, not all of them. The profile shows over 200,000 clones, around 62% of them singletons. V gave up 6 bases and J gave up 9 bases, with 12 bases separating them. Looked up from germline, CDR1 is SNHLY and CDR2 is FYNNEI. The CDR3 loop spans 12 amino acids. Starting from PBMCs, sorting isolated CD4+ and CD8+ T cells. The material was CD4+ T cells sorted from blood, obtained at week 0. This chain links TRBV2 with TRBJ2-1, with a tentative D call TRBD2 (5 bases). This sequence originates from a human donor with alopecia areata. CDR3 region: CASRRALGEQFF. In nucleotides, the CDR3 is TGTGCCAGCAGGCGGGCGTTGGGTGAGCAGTTCTTC.